This T cell receptor (beta chain) was observed in a study of blood T cell repertoires in COVID-19 (dated by TCRdb to 2020 to 2021). For the study in its entirety: Samples covering the acute and convalescent phases of COVID-19 were provided by collaborators in the United States, Italy and Spain. A de-identified subject ID, COVID-19 status, age in years and sex were almost always included in the sample metadata. Subjects who had been exposed to COVID-19, were actively infected with it, or had recovered from it provided the deeply sampled blood TCRbeta repertoires that made up the dataset. HLA class I and class II types, where available, came from metadata supplied by the sample provider rather than from assay-based typing. The prospective study material was composed of cDNA or gDNA derived from T cells, B-cell-depleted T cells, or PBMCs. The repertoires were released in a freely available public database meant as a resource for research on the immune response to SARS-CoV-2. The samples were drawn from two sources: the first 160 participants of the ongoing ImmuneRACE study, and 1,000 to 1,500 subjects contributed by 6 global collaborators.

As to this clone: The antigen this receptor binds is unknown. The sample holds no much larger clone one base away, and base qualities are not on file.

What the work shows at the level of the full study, not this receptor alone: Clinical and demographic metadata were provided uncurated, with the amount varying by source and participant.

TCRbeta CDR3 regions were amplified from genomic DNA using the immunoSEQ Assay, a bias-controlled multiplex PCR. The authors' analysis ran thus. The number of nucleated cells in each sample was estimated by amplification of reference gene primers within the assay. To quantify the absolute abundance of each unique TCRbeta CDR3 rearrangement, sequence reads were collapsed and filtered. For each sample, productive Simpson clonality was calculated by taking the square root of Simpson's diversity index across productive rearrangements. TCRdb holds this immuneACCESS table with in-frame rearrangements only. Some clones are missing; in checked studies, unresolved V genes explain under half, and the rest has no known cause. That table gives V, J and clone size, and the DNA gave D and trimming. Here the sample has 200,000 to 250,000 clones; 70% to 90% occur a single time. The top ten clonotypes cover approximately 11% of the sample.

Participants in the prospective study were enrolled through a virtual design, were aged roughly 18 to 90 years, and lived in roughly 25 United States geographic areas. Cohort assignment in the prospective study relied on participant-reported clinical history from a screening survey and a study questionnaire. Recovered participants in ImmuneRACE Cohort 3 were defined as having two consecutive negative NP/OP PCR tests, clearance from a healthcare professional, or resolution of symptoms. In the prospective study, mobile phlebotomists collected whole blood, serum and a nasopharyngeal or oropharyngeal swab from each participant. Over an approximately 2-month period, participants in the prospective study had the option of providing additional blood draws and questionnaires. Before DNA extraction, blood samples from the prospective study were shipped at room temperature or frozen. The receptor's source is a man aged 30 to 39 who had recovered from COVID-19. Sequences were obtained from PBMCs or T cells enriched from blood (not recorded which).

Read as DNA, the sequence is TGTGCCAGCAGCCTACGAGGGACATTGACGGACTACACCTTC. This translates into CASSLRGTLTDYTF. The chain is encoded by TRBV13 joined to TRBJ1-2; the D segment could be TRBD1, given 6 matching bases. Relative to germline, V is 5 bases shorter and J is 10 bases shorter, with 20 bases between their ends. CDR1 PRHDT and CDR2 FYEKMQ are derived from the germline V gene (reference sequence). Measured from the cysteine to the phenylalanine, the CDR3 is 14 residues long. The only DNA kept is the CDR3, 42 bases in frame from the first base.